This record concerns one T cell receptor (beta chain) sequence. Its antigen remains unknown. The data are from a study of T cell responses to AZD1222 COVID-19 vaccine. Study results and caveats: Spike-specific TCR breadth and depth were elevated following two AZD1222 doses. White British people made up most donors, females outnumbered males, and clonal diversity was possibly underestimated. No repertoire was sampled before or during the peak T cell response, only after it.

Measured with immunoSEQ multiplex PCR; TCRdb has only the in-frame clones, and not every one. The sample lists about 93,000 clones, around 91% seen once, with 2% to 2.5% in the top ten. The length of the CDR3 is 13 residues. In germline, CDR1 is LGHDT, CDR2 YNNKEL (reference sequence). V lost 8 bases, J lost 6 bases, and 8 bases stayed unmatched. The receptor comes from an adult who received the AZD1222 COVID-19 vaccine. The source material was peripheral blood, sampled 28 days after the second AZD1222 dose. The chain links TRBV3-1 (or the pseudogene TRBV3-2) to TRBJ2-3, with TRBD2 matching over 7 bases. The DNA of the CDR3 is TGTGCCAGCGCCTCCCGGGAGGACGATACGCAGTATTTT. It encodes CASASREDDTQYF.